The sequence of this TCR beta chain was determined in a study of vaccination effects on CD4 cells after COVID-19. Study-wide findings and caveats: Convalescent patients were scarce, and early post-infection timepoints were absent. The study found that post-vaccine spike-reactive clones in convalescents were mainly new vaccine-induced clones.

As to this clone: Its antigen is still unknown.

Within the ViraFEST assay, antigen-specific CD4+ T cells underwent expansion with viral peptide pools prior to sequencing. It was after around 10 days of culture that CD4+ T cells were isolated. Confirmation by PCR established that the person had SARS-CoV-2 infection between March and December 2020. A few million PBMC were placed in each well, which was supplemented with roughly 10 IU/ml IL-2 and around 9.4 ug/ml peptides. Some clones are missing from TCRdb's copy, which holds only in-frame ones; the method was immunoSEQ multiplex PCR. The profile shows about 26,000 clones, approximately 80% of them singletons. Between the trimmed V and J ends, which lost 4 bases and 4 bases, there was a span of 7 bases. From germline, CDR1 is KGHSH and CDR2 LQKENI. The CDR3 is 12 residues long.

This receptor was obtained from a human donor who had a prior SARS-CoV-2 infection. The chain carries TRBV18 and TRBJ1-1; no firm D call. The sequencing here drew on CD4+ T cells from PBMCs cultured with HCoV-NL63 spike peptides, taken before COVID-19 vaccination. The CDR3 reads CASSRAITEAFF. The CDR3 coding sequence is TGTGCCAGCTCACGGGCTATCACTGAAGCTTTCTTT.